This entry is about one TCR beta chain. Which antigen it targets is not known. Within one base of it there is no much larger clone, and no base qualities were kept. Library preparation employed the immunoSEQ multiplex PCR assay. For the multiplex PCR, a mixture combining 60 forward primers for TCR Vbeta segments and 13 reverse primers for TCR Jbeta segments was used. The CDR3 region of rearranged TCR beta genes was amplified from genomic DNA with a multiplex PCR assay. The amplified TCR beta libraries were sequenced on the Illumina HiSeq System as 87-base-pair reads. In the authors' own workflow: In a later analysis, tens of millions of unique TCR beta chains were counted across the 500 to 700 repertoires, and some 10 million of these chains were shared by at least two donors. Raw reads were error-corrected and collapsed into unique sequences by a nearest-neighbor algorithm in which closely related sequences were merged to remove PCR and sequencing errors. To assign V, D and J gene segments, CDR3 sequences were aligned to IMGT reference sequences. Each retained sequence needed at least a six-nucleotide match to both a V gene segment and a J gene segment. Rearrangements were classified as productive when the CDR3 lacked stop codons and remained in frame with V and J, and all other rearrangements were classified as non-productive. CDR3 was defined by IMGT convention, running from the second conserved V-encoded cysteine to the conserved J-encoded phenylalanine. The earlier analysis of 587 of the donors excluded any sequence lacking an unambiguous match to a single V gene segment. An earlier analysis of under 750 of the donors called V segments functional above 56.7% productive rearrangements and segregating when the between-donor standard deviation exceeded 5%. To diagnose cytomegalovirus status from the catalog of TCR beta chain sequences, a statistical classification framework was built. In a later analysis, TCR nucleotide sequences were compared against IMGT/GENE-DB human TR gene sequences so that V and J genes could be assigned. In a later analysis, CDR3 sequences and most-parsimonious VDJ recombination scenarios were assigned using the TCRdist pipeline. A later analysis defined each TCR beta chain by its CDR3 amino acid sequence plus V-gene family, and excluded reads lacking a unique V-gene family. To address suspected cross-contamination and a sequencing artifact, a later analysis removed 450 to 700 highly shared, low-generation-probability nucleotide sequences. For each public chain, a later analysis derived a clonal expansion index from normalized ranks of inferred template counts within each repertoire. Generation probabilities in a later analysis came from a VDJ recombination model fitted to out-of-frame rearrangements, and those results were checked against IGoR. In a later analysis, hypergeometric tests were used to score TCR-TCR, TCR-HLA and TCR-CMV co-occurrence, with a repertoire-size bias correction applied to TCR pairs. False discovery rates were estimated in a later analysis by permuting HLA or CMV assignments 20 times. A later analysis grouped co-occurring TCRs with DBSCAN, adding TCRdist sequence similarity when clustering within HLA-allele-positive subsets. For co-occurrence clustering, repertoires with fewer than 30,000 or more than 120,000 public chains were excluded, along with about five repertoires with anomalous nucleotide sharing. TCRdb's version of the immuneACCESS table is confined to in-frame rearrangements and falls short of the full clone set. An unresolved V gene accounts for under half of the shortfall where checked; the remainder is of unknown origin. Clone size and V and J calls were adopted from that table, with D and trimming inferred from the DNA. The sample contains fewer than 150,000 clones, over 75% of them found a single time. The leading ten clones occupy roughly 4% of the sample.

This record comes from a study of cytomegalovirus exposure and HLA in healthy donors (dated by TCRdb to about 2017). For the wider study: An earlier analysis of roughly 500 of the donors reported approximately 300 Gb of sequence data and 90 million to 120 million unique TCR beta sequences obtained from roughly 180 million T cells. Approximately 300 gigabases of sequencing data and around 88 million unique TCR sequences made up an early release that covered 500 to 650 HLA-typed donors. Of the roughly 390 genotyped donors, about 84% fell in the genetic ancestry cluster associated with self-reported Caucasian donors. The study aimed to test whether cataloging public T cell receptors could reveal signatures of past pathogen exposure. The T cell repertoires of under 750 subjects were profiled by immunosequencing and related to cytomegalovirus serostatus. A separate validation cohort of 100 to 150 different subjects was used in addition to the approximately 700-subject first cohort. The study combined high-throughput TCR immunosequencing, statistical association of individual TCRs with disease status, and machine learning to predict cytomegalovirus infection status. A later analysis re-analyzed previously published TCR beta repertoires from 660 or so donors and added high-resolution HLA genotyping to study TCR occurrence patterns. Rather than using new phenotypic data, the later analysis identified candidate immune exposures from TCR beta sequences and from how often those sequences occurred across donors. In an earlier analysis of 587 of the donors, high-throughput TCR beta sequencing was used to judge whether each TCR beta V gene segment behaved as functional or pseudogenic. Alongside the repertoire data, information on donor age, sex, ethnicity and CMV serostatus was compiled. A later genetic analysis took genome-wide SNP genotypes for about 65% of the roughly 670 donors and used that subset as a discovery cohort. Every discovery cohort repertoire had been produced on one sequencing platform. HLA typing included class I and class II loci at four-digit resolution. The number of donors typed differed by locus, with about 629-630 for A, B, C, DRB1 and DQB1, around 500 for DQA1, about 610 for DPA1, and around 460 for DPB1. Because of strong linkage in the cohort, roughly five DR-DQ haplotypes were treated as single units for association and clustering. Among some 400 genotyped donors of the cohort, an average of around 220,000 unique TCR beta nucleotide sequences was sequenced per donor, of which about 18% were non-productive. General conclusions and limits of the study: According to a later analysis, parvovirus B19, influenza, CMV and Epstein-Barr virus appeared linked to several top co-occurrence clusters. In a later analysis, around 17,000 TCR beta sequences were associated with specific HLA alleles at a false discovery rate of 0.05. According to a later analysis, most CMV-associated TCR beta chains appeared to be HLA-restricted, and the HLA associations seemed to be driven largely by CMV exposure. Three of the identified cytomegalovirus-associated TCR beta chains were confirmed in vitro to be specific for cytomegalovirus antigens. The only immune exposure information available for the cohort was CMV serostatus. An association between a missense DCLRE1C variant and V-gene and J-gene trimming of TCR beta chains was found in a later genetic analysis and replicated in an independent cohort. A total of 164 TCR beta chains were listed by the study as associated with cytomegalovirus. Because HLA typing was unavailable for some donors at each locus, only the typed subset was used in association tests. The authors suggested that the approach could potentially be generalized to other disease states and immunological phenotypes. Broadly in line with IMGT annotations, most TCR beta V segments showed up in productive rearrangements about 87% or about 30% of the time in an earlier analysis of approximately 600 of the donors. Because counts were too low, about 18 rarely observed V segments, including chromosome 9 orphons, were excluded from the earlier analysis of roughly 580 of the donors. Sequencing depth was assumed to be roughly uniform across donors in the presence/absence analyses, though that assumption may not hold. Most TCR sequences were observed very rarely across donors, whereas some public TCRs were present in many individuals. Correlated functional status among segregating V segments might reflect linkage disequilibrium, but an unknown experimental factor could not be ruled out. Compared with the 666-donor mean, donors in an Asian-associated ancestry cluster had fewer N-insertions in productive TCRs, according to a later genetic analysis. A later analysis found that HLA-associated TCR beta chains were more clonally expanded and had lower generation probabilities than equally common non-associated chains. When HLA alleles, especially DR and DQ, strongly co-occurred, TCR associations were difficult to assign to individual alleles. A cluster of highly shared sequence variants was judged likely to be a technical artifact of the sequencing pipeline. A further reported finding was that TCR beta sequences accurately predicted the HLA-A and HLA-B alleles for most subjects in the first cohort. Cytomegalovirus status was reported to be diagnosed by the classifier with high specificity and sensitivity in both the original and validation cohorts. This cohort had only TCR beta chains sequenced, and the lack of alpha or paired-chain data limited which features could be detected. According to a later analysis, TCR association rates differed among HLA loci, with DRB1 alleles showing the most associated TCRs and HLA-C alleles showing the fewest. Because the 87-base-pair reads could not distinguish some IMGT-functional V segments, including TRBV6-2 and TRBV6-3, those segments were excluded.

In total, around 600 healthy bone marrow donors made up the cohort. At the time of sampling, all cohort members were nominally healthy, though unrecorded immune exposures were likely present. Of the 666 cohort members, about 270 had a positive CMV serostatus and 350 to 450 had a negative one, while no CMV serostatus was recorded for the donor. Every donor gave a peripheral blood sample, and the peripheral blood mononuclear cells from that sample were used for TCR beta sequencing. The Qiagen DNeasy Blood Extraction Kit was used to extract genomic DNA from the blood cell samples. A distance of 11 bases separates the germline ends of V and J, which lose 0 bases and 7 bases respectively. The CDR3 spans 13 residues, from the cysteine through the phenylalanine. Just the 39-base CDR3 DNA is kept, in frame starting at base 1. Based on the germline V gene, the CDR1 and CDR2 sequences are SGDLS and YYNGEE.

Material for sequencing was PBMCs. This chain joins TRBV9 to TRBJ2-7; perhaps TRBD1 is the D gene, with 5 bases matching. This clonotype originated in a human donor in good health. The DNA sequence is given as TGTGCCAGCAGCGTAGATCCCAGGGAAGAGCAGTACTTC. It is translated as CASSVDPREEQYF.